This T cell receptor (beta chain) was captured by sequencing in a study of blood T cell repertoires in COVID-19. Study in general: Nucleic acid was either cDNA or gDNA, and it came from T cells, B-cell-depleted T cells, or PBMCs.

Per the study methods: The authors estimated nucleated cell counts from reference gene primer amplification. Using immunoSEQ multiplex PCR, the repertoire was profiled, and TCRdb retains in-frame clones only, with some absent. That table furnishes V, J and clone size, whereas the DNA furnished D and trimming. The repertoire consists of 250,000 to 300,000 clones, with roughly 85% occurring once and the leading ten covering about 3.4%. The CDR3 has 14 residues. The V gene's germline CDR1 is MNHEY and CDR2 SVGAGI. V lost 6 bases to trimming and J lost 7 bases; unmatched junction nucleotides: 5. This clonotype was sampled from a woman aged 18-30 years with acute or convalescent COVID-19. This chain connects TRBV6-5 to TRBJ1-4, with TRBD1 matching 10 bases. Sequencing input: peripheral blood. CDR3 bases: TGTGCCAGCAGAATGACAGGGGGCGGTGAAAAACTGTTTTTT. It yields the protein CASRMTGGGEKLFF.